This TCR beta chain comes out of a study of shared clonotypes between healthy human individuals. At the level of the study: Researchers assigned three CD4 naive, three CD4 memory, two CD8 naive and one CD8 memory plate to each donor. Notes on the study in general: Memory subsets generally showed smaller estimated richness than naive subsets did. For naive CD4 cells, approximately 5% of clonotypes were shared across a handful of donors.

Remarks on this clone: As yet, its antigen is unknown. Other DNA sequences in this specimen translate into the identical CDR3.

V gave up 0 bases and J gave up 0 bases, with 6 bases separating them. The germline V gene encodes CDR1 MNHNY and CDR2 SVGAGI (reference sequence). The CDR3 spans 14 residues. Original analysis: Junction-only sequences produced by ImmunoSEQ had no quality scores, so filtering differed. Produced via immunoSEQ multiplex PCR; TCRdb's table is partial and in-frame only. V and J calls and clone size come straight from that table; D and trimming were deduced from the DNA. The repertoire includes 2 million to 2.5 million clones, about 95% of them detected once, and about 0.13% sits in the top ten. The sequence was collected from a young man in good health. Input material: naive CD4+ T cells sorted from blood. Subset of the sample: CD45RA+ positively selected. This chain joins TRBV6-6 and TRBJ2-7, with unresolved D. This CDR3 reads CASSYSAGSYEQYF. The DNA of the CDR3 is TGTGCCAGCAGTTACTCGGCCGGCTCCTACGAGCAGTACTTC.